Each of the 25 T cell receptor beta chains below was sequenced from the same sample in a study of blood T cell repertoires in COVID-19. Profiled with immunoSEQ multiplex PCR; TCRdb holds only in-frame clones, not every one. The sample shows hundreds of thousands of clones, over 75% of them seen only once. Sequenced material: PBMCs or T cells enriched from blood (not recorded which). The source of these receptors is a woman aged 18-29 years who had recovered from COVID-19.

The CDR3 here is CASSGTTGTGTYEQYF. The CDR3 DNA reads TGTGCCAGCTCAGGGACGACCGGGACAGGGACCTACGAGCAGTACTTC. The rearrangement links TRBV18 to TRBJ2-7; 9 bases align to TRBD1. The CDR3 consists of 16 residues. Germline trimming cut 5 bases from V and 2 bases from J; bases unmatched to any gene: 10. Germline V lookup: CDR1 KGHSH, CDR2 LQKENI.

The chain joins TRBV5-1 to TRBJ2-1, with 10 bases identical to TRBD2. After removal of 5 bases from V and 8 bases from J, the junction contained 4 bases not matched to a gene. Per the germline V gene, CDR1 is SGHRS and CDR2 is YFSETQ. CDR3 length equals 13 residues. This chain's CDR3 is CASRLAGKDEQFF. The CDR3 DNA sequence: TGCGCCAGCAGACTAGCGGGGAAAGATGAGCAGTTCTTC.

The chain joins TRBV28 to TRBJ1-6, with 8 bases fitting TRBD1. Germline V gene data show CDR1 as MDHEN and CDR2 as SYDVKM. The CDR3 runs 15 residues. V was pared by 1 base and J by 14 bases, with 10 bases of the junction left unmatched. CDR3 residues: CASSLFQGAKPTLHF. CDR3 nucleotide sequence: TGTGCCAGCAGTTTATTTCAGGGGGCCAAACCCACCCTCCACTTT.

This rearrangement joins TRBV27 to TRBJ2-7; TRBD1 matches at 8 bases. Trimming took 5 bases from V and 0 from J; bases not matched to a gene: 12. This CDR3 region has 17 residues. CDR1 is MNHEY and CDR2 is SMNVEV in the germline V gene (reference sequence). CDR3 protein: CASSRGGQGISSYEQYF. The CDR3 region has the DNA TGTGCCAGCAGTCGAGGCGGACAGGGAATCTCCTCCTACGAGCAGTACTTC.

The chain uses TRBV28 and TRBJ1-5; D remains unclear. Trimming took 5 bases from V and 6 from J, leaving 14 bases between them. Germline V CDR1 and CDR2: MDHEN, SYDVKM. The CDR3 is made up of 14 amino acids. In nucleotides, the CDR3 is TGTGCCAGCAGTCCGAACGGGTTTGGTCAGCCCCAGCATTTT. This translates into CASSPNGFGQPQHF.

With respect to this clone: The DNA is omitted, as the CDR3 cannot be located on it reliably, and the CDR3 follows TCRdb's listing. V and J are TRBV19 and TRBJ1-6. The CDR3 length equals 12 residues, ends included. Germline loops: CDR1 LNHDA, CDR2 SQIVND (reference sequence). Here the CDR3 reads CASTSGNSPLHF.

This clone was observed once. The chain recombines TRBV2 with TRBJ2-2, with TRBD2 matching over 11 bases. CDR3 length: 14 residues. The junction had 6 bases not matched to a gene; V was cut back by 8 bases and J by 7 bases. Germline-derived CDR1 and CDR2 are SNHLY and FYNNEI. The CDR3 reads CASRASGGNGELFF. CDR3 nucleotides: TGTGCCAGCCGGGCTAGCGGGGGGAACGGGGAGCTGTTTTTT. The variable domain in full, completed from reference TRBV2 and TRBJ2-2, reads EPEVTQTPSHQVTQMGQEVILRCVPISNHLYFYWYRQILGQKVEFLVSFYNNEISEKSEIFDDQFSVERPDGSNFTLKIRSTKLEDSAMYFCASRASGGNGELFFGEGSRLTVL.

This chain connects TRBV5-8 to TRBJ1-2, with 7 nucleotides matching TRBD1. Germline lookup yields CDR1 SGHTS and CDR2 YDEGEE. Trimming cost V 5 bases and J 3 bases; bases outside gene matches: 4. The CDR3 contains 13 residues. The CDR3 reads CASRIQGDYGYTF. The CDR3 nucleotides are TGTGCCAGCAGAATTCAGGGGGACTATGGCTACACCTTC.

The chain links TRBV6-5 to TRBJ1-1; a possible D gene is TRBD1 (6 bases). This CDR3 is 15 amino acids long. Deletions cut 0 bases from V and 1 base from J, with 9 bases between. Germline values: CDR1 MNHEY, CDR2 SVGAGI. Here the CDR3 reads CASSYSPDRNTEAFF. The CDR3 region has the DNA TGTGCCAGCAGTTACTCCCCGGACAGGAACACTGAAGCTTTCTTT.

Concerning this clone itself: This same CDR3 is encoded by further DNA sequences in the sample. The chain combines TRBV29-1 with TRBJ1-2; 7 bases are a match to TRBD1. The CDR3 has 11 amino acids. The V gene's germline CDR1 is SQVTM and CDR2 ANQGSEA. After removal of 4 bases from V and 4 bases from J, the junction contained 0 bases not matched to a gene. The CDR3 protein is CSVGTGYGYTF. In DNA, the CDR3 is TGCAGCGTTGGGACAGGCTATGGCTACACCTTC.

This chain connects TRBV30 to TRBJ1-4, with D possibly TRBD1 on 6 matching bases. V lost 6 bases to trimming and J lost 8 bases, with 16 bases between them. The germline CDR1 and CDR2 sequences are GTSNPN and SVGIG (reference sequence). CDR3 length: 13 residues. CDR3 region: CACNTVQGEKLFF. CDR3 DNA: TGTGCCTGTAACACCGTCCAGGGGGAAAAACTGTTTTTT.

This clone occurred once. CDR3 region: CASTSQAGELFF. The CDR3 DNA reads as TGTGCCAGCACTTCCCAGGCCGGGGAGCTGTTTTTT. The gene calls are TRBV6-5 and TRBJ2-2; D not certain. Germline V CDR1 and CDR2: MNHEY, SVGAGI. V dropped 7 bases and J dropped 6 bases, with 9 bases sitting between them. This CDR3 region has 12 residues.

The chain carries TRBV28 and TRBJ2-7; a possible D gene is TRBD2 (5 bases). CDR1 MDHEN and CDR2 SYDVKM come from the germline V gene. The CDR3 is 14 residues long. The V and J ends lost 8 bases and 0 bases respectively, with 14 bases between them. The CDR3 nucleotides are TGTGCCAGCGGGAGTCTAGGCAACTCCTACGAGCAGTACTTC. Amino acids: CASGSLGNSYEQYF.

CDR3 sequence reads: CASERLGTEAFF. CDR3 DNA sequence: TGTGCCAGCGAGAGGCTGGGCACTGAAGCTTTCTTT. The chain is built from TRBV9 and TRBJ1-1; no clear D. The CDR3 covers 12 residues. Trimming took 7 bases from V and 4 from J, leaving 11 bases between them. Germline CDR1 reads SGDLS; CDR2 reads YYNGEE. The full variable domain, its missing parts supplied by reference TRBV9 and TRBJ1-1, is DSGVTQTPKHLITATGQRVTLRCSPRSGDLSVYWYQQSLDQGLQFLIQYYNGEERAKGNILERFSAQQFPDLHSELNLSSLELGDSALYFCASERLGTEAFFGQGTRLTVV.

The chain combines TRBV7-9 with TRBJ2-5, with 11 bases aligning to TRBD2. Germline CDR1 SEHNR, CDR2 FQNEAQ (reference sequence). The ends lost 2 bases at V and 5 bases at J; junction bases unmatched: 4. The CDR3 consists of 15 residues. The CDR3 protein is CASSLPTSGVETQYF. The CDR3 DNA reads TGTGCCAGCAGCTTACCGACTAGCGGGGTTGAGACCCAGTACTTC. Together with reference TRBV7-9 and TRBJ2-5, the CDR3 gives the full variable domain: DTGVSQNPRHKITKRGQNVTFRCDPISEHNRLYWYRQTLGQGPEFLTYFQNEAQLEKSRLLSDRFSAERPKGSFSTLEIQRTEQGDSAMYLCASSLPTSGVETQYFGPGTRLLVL.

The CDR3 sequence: CASSRPGAYNSPLHF. CDR3 in DNA: TGTGCCAGCTCACGACCCGGGGCCTATAATTCACCCCTCCACTTT. The rearrangement joins TRBV18 to TRBJ1-6; no clear D gene. There are 15 residues in the CDR3. The germline V and J ends were trimmed by 4 bases and 2 bases, with 9 bases remaining between them. Germline assignment: CDR1 KGHSH and CDR2 LQKENI. The complete variable domain, with remaining parts taken from reference TRBV18 and TRBJ1-6, reads NAGVMQNPRHLVRRRGQEARLRCSPMKGHSHVYWYRQLPEEGLKFMVYLQKENIIDESGMPKERFSAEFPKEGPSILRIQQVVRGDSAAYFCASSRPGAYNSPLHFGNGTRLTVT.

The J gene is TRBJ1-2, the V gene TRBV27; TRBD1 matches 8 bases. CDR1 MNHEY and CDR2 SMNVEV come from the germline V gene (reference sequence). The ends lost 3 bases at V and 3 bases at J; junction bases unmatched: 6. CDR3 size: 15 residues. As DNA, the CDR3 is TGTGCCAGCAGTTTCTCAGGACAGGGTGACTATGGCTACACCTTC. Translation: CASSFSGQGDYGYTF.

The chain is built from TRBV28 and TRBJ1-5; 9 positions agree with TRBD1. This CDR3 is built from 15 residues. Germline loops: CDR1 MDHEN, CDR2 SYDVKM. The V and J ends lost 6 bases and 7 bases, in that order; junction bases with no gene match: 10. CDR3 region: CASRPPGQGEQPQHF. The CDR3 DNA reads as TGTGCCAGCAGACCCCCGGGACAGGGAGAACAGCCCCAGCATTTT.

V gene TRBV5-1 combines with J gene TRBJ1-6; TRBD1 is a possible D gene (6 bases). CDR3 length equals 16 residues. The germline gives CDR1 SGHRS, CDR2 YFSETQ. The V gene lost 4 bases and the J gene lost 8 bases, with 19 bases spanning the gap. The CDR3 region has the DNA TGCGCCAGCAGCGACCGACAAGGGGGTGTAGATTCACCCCTCCACTTT. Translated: CASSDRQGGVDSPLHF.

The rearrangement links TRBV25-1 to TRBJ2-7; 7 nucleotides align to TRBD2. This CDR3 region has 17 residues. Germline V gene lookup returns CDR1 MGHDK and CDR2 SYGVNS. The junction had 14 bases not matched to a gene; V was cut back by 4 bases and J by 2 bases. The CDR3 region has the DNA TGTGCCAGCAGTGCGGGGTGGGAGGGTGGAATAACCTACGAGCAGTACTTC. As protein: CASSAGWEGGITYEQYF.

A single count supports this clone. The CDR3 protein is CASSQVPGEREKLFF. In DNA, the CDR3 is TGCGCCAGCAGCCAAGTTCCAGGGGAACGGGAAAAACTGTTTTTT. The rearrangement joins TRBV4-1 to TRBJ1-4; TRBD1 is a possible D gene (6 bases). Looked up from germline, CDR1 is MGHRA and CDR2 is YSYEKL. This CDR3 spans 15 amino acids. V lost 1 base and J 8 bases, leaving 14 bases between the germline ends.

The CDR3 loop reads CGGEGNYGYTF. CDR3 bases: TGCGGGGGGGAGGGTAACTATGGCTACACCTTC. J is TRBJ1-2 and V is TRBV20-1; a possible D gene is TRBD1 (5 bases). Per germline, CDR1 DFQATT and CDR2 SNEGSKA (reference sequence). This CDR3 contains 11 residues.

CDR3 region: CASSLDGTGLNEQYF. The CDR3 coding sequence is TGCGCCAGCAGCTTGGACGGGACAGGGTTAAACGAGCAGTACTTC. The V call is TRBV5-1, the J call TRBJ2-7, with 9 bases lining up with TRBD1. The CDR3 is 15 amino acids. Unmatched junction bases numbered 6, after V lost 0 bases and J lost 5 bases. Germline CDR1 SGHRS, CDR2 YFSETQ. The entire variable domain, with the rest obtained from reference TRBV5-1 and TRBJ2-7, is as follows: KAGVTQTPRYLIKTRGQQVTLSCSPISGHRSVSWYQQTPGQGLQFLFEYFSETQRNKGNFPGRFSGRQFSNSRSEMNVSTLELGDSALYLCASSLDGTGLNEQYFGPGTRLTVT.

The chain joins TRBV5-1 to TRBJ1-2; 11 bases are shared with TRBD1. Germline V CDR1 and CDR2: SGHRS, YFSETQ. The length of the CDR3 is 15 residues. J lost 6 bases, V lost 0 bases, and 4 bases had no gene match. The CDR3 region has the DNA TGCGCCAGCAGCTTGGATGGACAGGGGGCGCATGGCTACACCTTC. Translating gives CASSLDGQGAHGYTF.

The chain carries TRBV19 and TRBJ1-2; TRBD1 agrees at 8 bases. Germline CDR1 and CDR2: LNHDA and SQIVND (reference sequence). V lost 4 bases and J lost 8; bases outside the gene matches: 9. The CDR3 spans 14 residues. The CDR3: CASSTGGAEEGYTF. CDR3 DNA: TGTGCCAGTAGTACAGGGGGCGCAGAGGAAGGCTACACCTTC.